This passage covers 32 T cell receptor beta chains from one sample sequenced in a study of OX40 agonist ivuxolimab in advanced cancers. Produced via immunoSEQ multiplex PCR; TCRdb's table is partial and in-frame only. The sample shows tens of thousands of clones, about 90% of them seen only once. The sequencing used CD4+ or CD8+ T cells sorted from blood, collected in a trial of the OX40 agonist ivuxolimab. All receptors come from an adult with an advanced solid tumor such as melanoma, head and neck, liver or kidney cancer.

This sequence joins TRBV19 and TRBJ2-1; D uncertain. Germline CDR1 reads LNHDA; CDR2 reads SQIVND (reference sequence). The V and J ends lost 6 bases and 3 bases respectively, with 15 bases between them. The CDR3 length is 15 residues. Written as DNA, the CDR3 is TGTGCCAGTAGAACAGCCGAGAGAGTCTACAATGAGCAGTTCTTC. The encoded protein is CASRTAERVYNEQFF.

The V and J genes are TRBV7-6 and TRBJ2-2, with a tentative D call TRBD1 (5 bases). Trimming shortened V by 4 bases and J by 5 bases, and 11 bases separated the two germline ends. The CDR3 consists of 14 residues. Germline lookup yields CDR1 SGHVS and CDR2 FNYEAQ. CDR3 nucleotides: TGTGCCAGCAGCTCACCCAGGGAAACCGGGGAGCTGTTTTTT. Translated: CASSSPRETGELFF.

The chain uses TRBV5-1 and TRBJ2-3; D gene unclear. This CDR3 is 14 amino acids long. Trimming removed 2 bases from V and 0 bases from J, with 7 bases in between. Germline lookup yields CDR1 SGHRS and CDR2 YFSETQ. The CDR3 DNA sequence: TGCGCCAGCAGCTTTGGGTGGAGCACAGATACGCAGTATTTT. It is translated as CASSFGWSTDTQYF. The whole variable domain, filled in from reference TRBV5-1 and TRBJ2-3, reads KAGVTQTPRYLIKTRGQQVTLSCSPISGHRSVSWYQQTPGQGLQFLFEYFSETQRNKGNFPGRFSGRQFSNSRSEMNVSTLELGDSALYLCASSFGWSTDTQYFGPGTRLTVL.

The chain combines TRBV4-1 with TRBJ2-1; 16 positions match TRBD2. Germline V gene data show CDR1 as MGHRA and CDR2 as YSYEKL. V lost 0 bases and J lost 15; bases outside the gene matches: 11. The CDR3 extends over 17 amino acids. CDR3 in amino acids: CASSQDRGTSGRAGLFF. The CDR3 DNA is TGCGCCAGCAGCCAAGATAGGGGGACTAGCGGGAGGGCGGGACTGTTCTTC.

The CDR3 spells CASMAHRAGETQYF. The CDR3 DNA reads TGTGCCAGTATGGCACACAGGGCCGGGGAGACCCAGTACTTC. This chain uses TRBV19 with TRBJ2-5; a weak D match, TRBD1 (6 bases). Trimming removed 7 bases at V and 5 bases at J, with 17 bases between. Germline loops: CDR1 LNHDA, CDR2 SQIVND (reference sequence). The CDR3 runs 14 residues.

CDR3 sequence (DNA): TGCGCCAGCAGCCTGAAACGCCTAGCGGGAGGCCGCCGAGGCTCCTACAATGAGCAGTTCTTC. It translates to CASSLKRLAGGRRGSYNEQFF. The rearrangement uses TRBV5-1 and TRBJ2-1; TRBD2 matches at 11 bases. Germline V gene data show CDR1 as SGHRS and CDR2 as YFSETQ. Trimming cost V 4 bases and J 0 bases; bases outside gene matches: 18. The CDR3 runs 21 residues.

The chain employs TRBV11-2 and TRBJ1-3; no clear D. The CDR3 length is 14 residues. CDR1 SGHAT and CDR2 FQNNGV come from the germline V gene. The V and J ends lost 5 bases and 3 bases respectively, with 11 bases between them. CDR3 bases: TGTGCCAGCAGCCAAGGACGTAGTGGAAACACCATATATTTT. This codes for CASSQGRSGNTIYF.

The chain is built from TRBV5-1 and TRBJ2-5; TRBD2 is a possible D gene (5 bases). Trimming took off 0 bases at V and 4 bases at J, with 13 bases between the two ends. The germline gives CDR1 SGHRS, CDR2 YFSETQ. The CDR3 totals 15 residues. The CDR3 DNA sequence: TGCGCCAGCAGCTTGGCCGAGTCAAGCGGAGAGACCCAGTACTTC. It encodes CASSLAESSGETQYF.

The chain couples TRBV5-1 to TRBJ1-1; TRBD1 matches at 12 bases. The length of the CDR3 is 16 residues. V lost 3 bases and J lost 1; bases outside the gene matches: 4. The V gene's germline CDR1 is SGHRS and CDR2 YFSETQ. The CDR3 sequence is CASSSGTGGWNTEAFF. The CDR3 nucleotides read TGCGCCAGCAGCTCCGGGACAGGGGGCTGGAACACTGAAGCTTTCTTT. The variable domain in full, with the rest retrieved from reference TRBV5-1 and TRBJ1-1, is KAGVTQTPRYLIKTRGQQVTLSCSPISGHRSVSWYQQTPGQGLQFLFEYFSETQRNKGNFPGRFSGRQFSNSRSEMNVSTLELGDSALYLCASSSGTGGWNTEAFFGQGTRLTVV.

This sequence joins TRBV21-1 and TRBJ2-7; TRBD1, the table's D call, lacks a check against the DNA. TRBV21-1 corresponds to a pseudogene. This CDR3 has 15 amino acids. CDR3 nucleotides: TGTGCCAGCAGCCACCGTCCGACAGGAACCTACGAGCAGTACTTC. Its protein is CASSHRPTGTYEQYF.

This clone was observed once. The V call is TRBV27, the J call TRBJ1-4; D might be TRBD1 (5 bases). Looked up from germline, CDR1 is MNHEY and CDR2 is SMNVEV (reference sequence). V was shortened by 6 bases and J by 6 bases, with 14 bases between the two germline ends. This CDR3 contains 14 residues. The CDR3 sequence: CASSPGIGYEKLFF. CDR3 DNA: TGTGCCAGCAGCCCAGGGATTGGGTATGAAAAACTGTTTTTT.

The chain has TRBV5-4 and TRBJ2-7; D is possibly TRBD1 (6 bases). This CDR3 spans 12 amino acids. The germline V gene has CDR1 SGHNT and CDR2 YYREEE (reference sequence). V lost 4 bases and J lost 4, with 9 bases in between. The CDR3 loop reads CASSMTGYEQYF. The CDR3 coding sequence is TGTGCCAGCAGCATGACAGGTTACGAGCAGTACTTC.

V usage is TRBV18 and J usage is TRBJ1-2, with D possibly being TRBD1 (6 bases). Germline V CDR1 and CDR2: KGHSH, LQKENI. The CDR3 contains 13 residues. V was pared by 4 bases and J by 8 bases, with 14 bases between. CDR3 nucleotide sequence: TGTGCCAGCTCACGTGAACAGGGAGACGGCTACACCTTC. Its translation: CASSREQGDGYTF. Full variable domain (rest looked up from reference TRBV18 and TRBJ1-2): NAGVMQNPRHLVRRRGQEARLRCSPMKGHSHVYWYRQLPEEGLKFMVYLQKENIIDESGMPKERFSAEFPKEGPSILRIQQVVRGDSAAYFCASSREQGDGYTFGSGTRLTVV.

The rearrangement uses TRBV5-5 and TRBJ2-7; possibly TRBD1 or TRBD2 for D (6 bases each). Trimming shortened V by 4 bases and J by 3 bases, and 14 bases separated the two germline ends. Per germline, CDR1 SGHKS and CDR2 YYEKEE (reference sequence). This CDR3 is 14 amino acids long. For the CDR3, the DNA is TGTGCCAGCAGCCGGGACGGGGGACACTACGAGCAGTACTTC. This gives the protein CASSRDGGHYEQYF.

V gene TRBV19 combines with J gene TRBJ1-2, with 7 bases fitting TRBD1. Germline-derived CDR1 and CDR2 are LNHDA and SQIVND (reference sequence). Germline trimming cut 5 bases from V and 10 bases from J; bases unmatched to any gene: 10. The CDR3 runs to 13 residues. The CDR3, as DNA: TGTGCCAGTAGTGCAAGGGACAGCCCCGCCTACACCTTC. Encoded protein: CASSARDSPAYTF. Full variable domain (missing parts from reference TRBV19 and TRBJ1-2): DGGITQSPKYLFRKEGQNVTLSCEQNLNHDAMYWYRQDPGQGLRLIYYSQIVNDFQKGDIAEGYSVSREKKESFPLTVTSAQKNPTAFYLCASSARDSPAYTFGSGTRLTVV.

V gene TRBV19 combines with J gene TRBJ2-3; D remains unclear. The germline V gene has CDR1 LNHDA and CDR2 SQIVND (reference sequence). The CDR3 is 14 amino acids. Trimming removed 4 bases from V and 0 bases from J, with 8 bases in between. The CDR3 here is CASSSRASTDTQYF. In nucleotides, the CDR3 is TGTGCCAGTAGTAGTCGTGCTAGCACAGATACGCAGTATTTT.

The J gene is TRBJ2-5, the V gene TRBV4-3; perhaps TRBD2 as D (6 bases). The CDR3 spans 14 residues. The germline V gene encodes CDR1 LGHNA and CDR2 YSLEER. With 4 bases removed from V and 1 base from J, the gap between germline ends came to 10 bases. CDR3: CASSPRTTQETQYF. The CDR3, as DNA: TGCGCCAGCAGCCCCCGGACTACCCAAGAGACCCAGTACTTC.

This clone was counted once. CDR3 DNA sequence: TGCAGCGCGGGACAGGGGGTGGAAGGGATCATTCAGTACTTC. It translates to CSAGQGVEGIIQYF. The chain carries TRBV29-1 and TRBJ2-4; 11 bases match TRBD1. Germline V lookup: CDR1 SQVTM, CDR2 ANQGSEA. V shed 7 bases and J 9 bases; nucleotides not matched to a gene: 11. The CDR3 is 14 amino acids.

The CDR3 region is CASSYGTGQVADTQYF. CDR3 nucleotide sequence: TGTGCCAGCAGTTACGGGACAGGGCAAGTAGCAGATACGCAGTATTTT. V usage is TRBV6-5 and J usage is TRBJ2-3; 9 bases fit TRBD1. The V gene's germline CDR1 is MNHEY and CDR2 SVGAGI. The ends lost 2 bases at V and 4 bases at J; junction bases unmatched: 7. The length of the CDR3 is 16 residues.

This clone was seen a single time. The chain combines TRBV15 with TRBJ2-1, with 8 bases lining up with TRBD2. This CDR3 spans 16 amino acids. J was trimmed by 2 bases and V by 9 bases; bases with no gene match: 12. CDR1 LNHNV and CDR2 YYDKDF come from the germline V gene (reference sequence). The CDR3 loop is CATRMSGGGPYNEQFF. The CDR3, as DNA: TGTGCCACGAGAATGAGCGGGGGAGGGCCCTACAATGAGCAGTTCTTC.

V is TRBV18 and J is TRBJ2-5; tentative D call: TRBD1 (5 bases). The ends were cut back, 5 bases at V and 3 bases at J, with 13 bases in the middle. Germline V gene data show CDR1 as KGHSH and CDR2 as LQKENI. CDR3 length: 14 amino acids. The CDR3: CASSSDSEKETQYF. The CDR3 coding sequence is TGTGCCAGCTCATCAGACAGCGAGAAAGAGACCCAGTACTTC.

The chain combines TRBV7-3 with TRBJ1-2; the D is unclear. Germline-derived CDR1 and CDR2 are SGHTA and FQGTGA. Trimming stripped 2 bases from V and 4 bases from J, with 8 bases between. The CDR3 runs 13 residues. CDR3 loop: CASSLEPGYGYTF. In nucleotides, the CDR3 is TGTGCCAGCAGCTTAGAACCGGGCTATGGCTACACCTTC.

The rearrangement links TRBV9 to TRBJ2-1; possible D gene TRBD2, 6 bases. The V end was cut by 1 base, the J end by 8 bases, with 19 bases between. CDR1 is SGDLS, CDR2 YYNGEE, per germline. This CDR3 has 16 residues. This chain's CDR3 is CASSVSSGGPGDEQFF. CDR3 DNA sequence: TGTGCCAGCAGCGTAAGTTCAGGAGGGCCTGGCGATGAGCAGTTCTTC.

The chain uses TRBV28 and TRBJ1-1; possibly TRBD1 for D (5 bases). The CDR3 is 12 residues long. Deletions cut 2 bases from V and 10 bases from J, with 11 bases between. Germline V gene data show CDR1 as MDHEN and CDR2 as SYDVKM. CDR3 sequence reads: CASSLPGRGAFF. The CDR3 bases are TGTGCCAGCAGTTTACCAGGGCGGGGAGCTTTCTTT.

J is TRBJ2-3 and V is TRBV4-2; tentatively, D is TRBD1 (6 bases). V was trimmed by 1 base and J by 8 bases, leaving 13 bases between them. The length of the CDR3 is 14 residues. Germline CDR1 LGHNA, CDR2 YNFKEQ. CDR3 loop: CASSQGTDRVTQYF. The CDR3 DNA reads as TGTGCCAGCAGCCAAGGGACAGACCGGGTTACGCAGTATTTT.

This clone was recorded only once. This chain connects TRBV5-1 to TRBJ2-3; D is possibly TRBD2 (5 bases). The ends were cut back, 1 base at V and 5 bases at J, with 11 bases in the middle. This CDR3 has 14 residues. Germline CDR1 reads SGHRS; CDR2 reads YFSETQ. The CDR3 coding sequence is TGCGCCAGCAGCTTGTCCCTAGCTGTAGATACGCAGTATTTT. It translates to CASSLSLAVDTQYF.

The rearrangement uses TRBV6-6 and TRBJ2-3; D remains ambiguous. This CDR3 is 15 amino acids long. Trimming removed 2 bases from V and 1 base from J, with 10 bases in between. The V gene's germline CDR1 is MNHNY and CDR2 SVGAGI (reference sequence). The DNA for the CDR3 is TGTGCCAGCAGTTACACGTCGGGCGGCACAGATACGCAGTATTTT. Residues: CASSYTSGGTDTQYF.

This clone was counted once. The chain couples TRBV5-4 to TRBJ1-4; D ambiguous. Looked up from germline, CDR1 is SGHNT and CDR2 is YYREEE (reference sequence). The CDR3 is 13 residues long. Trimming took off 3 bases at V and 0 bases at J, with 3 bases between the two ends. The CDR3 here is CASSSTTNEKLFF. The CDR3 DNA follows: TGTGCCAGCAGCTCCACAACTAATGAAAAACTGTTTTTT.

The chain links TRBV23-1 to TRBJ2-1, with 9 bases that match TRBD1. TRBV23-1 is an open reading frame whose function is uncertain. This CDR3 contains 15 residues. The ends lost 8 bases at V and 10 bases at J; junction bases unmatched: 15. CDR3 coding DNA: TGCGCCAGCCGCCAAGAGACACAGGGGGCAGAGGAGCAGTTCTTC. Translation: CASRQETQGAEEQFF.

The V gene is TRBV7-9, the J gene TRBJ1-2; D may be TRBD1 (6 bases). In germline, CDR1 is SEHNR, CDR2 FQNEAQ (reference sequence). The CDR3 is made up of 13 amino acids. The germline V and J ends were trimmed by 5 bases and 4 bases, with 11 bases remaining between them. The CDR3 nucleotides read TGTGCCAGCAGCCAGGGGCGGTCCTATGGCTACACCTTC. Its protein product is CASSQGRSYGYTF.

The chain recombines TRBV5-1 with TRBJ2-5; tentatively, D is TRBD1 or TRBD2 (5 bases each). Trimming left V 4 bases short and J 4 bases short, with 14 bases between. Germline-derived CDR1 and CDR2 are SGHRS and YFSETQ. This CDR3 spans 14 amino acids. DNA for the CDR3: TGCGCCAGCAGCGGGGACCTAGCAGTAGAGACCCAGTACTTC. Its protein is CASSGDLAVETQYF.

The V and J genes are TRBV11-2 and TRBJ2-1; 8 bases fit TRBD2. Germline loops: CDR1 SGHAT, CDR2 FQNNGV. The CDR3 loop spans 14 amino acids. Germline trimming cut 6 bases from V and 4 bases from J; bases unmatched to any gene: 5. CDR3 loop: CASRSSGRYNEQFF. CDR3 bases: TGTGCCAGCAGATCTAGCGGGCGATACAATGAGCAGTTCTTC.